The following is a T cell receptor (beta chain) sequence with its context. This sample was taken from a study of blood T cell repertoires in COVID-19. In the study overall: There were acute and convalescent COVID-19 samples, and they came from the United States, Italy and Spain.

Sequenced by immunoSEQ multiplex PCR; TCRdb stores in-frame clones only, minus some. The sample records some 110,000 clones, around four fifths being singletons. J gave up 3 bases and V 6 bases, and 2 bases lay outside the gene matches. Germline V gene sequence: CDR1 MNHEY, CDR2 SMNVEV (reference sequence). This CDR3 is built from 13 residues. This clonotype originated in a man in his 70s with acute or convalescent COVID-19. This chain connects TRBV27 to TRBJ2-1, with TRBD2 matching 7 bases. Specimen: peripheral blood. This chain's CDR3 is CASRASGYNEQFF. DNA for the CDR3: TGTGCCAGCAGGGCTAGCGGCTACAATGAGCAGTTCTTC.